The sequence of this T cell receptor (beta chain) was determined in a study of CD8 T cells in Susac syndrome. Reverse transcription of roughly 0.5 to 1 ug RNA was performed with random hexamers. TCRdb independently ran MiXCR on the immunoSEQ multiplex PCR reads; one entry per CDR3 protein. The sample lists hundreds of thousands of distinct CDR3 sequences; approximately 94% were seen once. With V trimmed by 1 base and J by 7 bases, 4 bases remained unmatched. Germline V gene lookup returns CDR1 GTSNPN and CDR2 SVGIG (reference sequence). The CDR3 extends over 13 amino acids. The chain has TRBV30 and TRBJ1-5, with 7 bases fitting TRBD1. Material: CD4+ T cells from PBMCs. This TCR came from a human donor with Susac syndrome. CDR3 bases: TGTGCCTGGAGTGGAGGGGGCAGGCAGCCCCAGCATTTT. Its protein product is CAWSGGGRQPQHF.